The clone carrying this TCR beta chain was seen ten or more times. Its antigen is not identified. This entry comes from a study of human T cells and chemical hapten exposure. Study-level background: Readings were taken at 6 days from patch tests that had applied 0.01% DPC to the upper back.

Regarding the study as a whole: Expanded TCRs made up significantly more big CDR3 similarity clusters than controls did.

As processed by the authors: Counts of TCRs in each sample centred on a median of approximately 96,000 and extended from approximately 20,000 to 700,000. TCRdb re-called the RACE reads with MiXCR, one entry per CDR3 protein. TCRdb's processing, not the authors' own work, is the source of the V and J calls. The sample shows over 50,000 distinct CDR3 sequences, 9.5% to 11% of them seen only once. Regarding time point: patch test 1, 2 weeks after DPC sensitization. The treatment: therapeutic diphenylcyclopropenone sensitization with weekly scalp DPC. Blood, whole and unfractionated, served as the source for total RNA extraction. This CDR3 is built from 14 residues. The germline V gene has CDR1 SEHNR and CDR2 FQNEAQ (reference sequence). V was pared by 3 bases and J by 8 bases, with 13 bases between.

The sample consisted of whole blood, taken in connection with sensitization to the hapten diphenylcyclopropenone (DPC). V is TRBV7-9 and J is TRBJ1-4, with D perhaps matching TRBD1 (5 bases). The clonotype comes from a woman in her thirties or forties with alopecia areata. Some clones in this sample may be carry-over from other donors' samples. The CDR3 DNA reads as TGTGCCAGCAGCTTTCGGCAGGGAGACGAAAAACTGTTTTTT. Its translation: CASSFRQGDEKLFF.